This TCR beta chain derives from a study of cytomegalovirus exposure and HLA in healthy donors. The PCR contained 60 Vbeta and 13 Jbeta primers. Only in-frame clones appear in the TCRdb table, and some are missing; sequencing was by immunoSEQ multiplex PCR. The sample records about 120,000 clones, around 80% being singletons. The CDR3 length is 13 residues. The V gene lost 1 base and the J gene lost 3 bases, with 7 bases spanning the gap. Germline CDR1 is SGHRS and CDR2 is YFSETQ. The specimen was PBMCs. The J gene is TRBJ1-1, the V gene TRBV5-1; D unresolved. The sequence was collected from a female donor in good health and CMV-seropositive. The CDR3 nucleotides are TGCGCCAGCAGCTTGAACCCGGACACTGAAGCTTTCTTT. Its translation is CASSLNPDTEAFF.